These 27 T cell receptor beta chains came from one sample sequenced in a study of shared clonotypes between healthy human individuals. CD45RO-negative, CCR7-positively selected cells formed the naive CD8 fraction, excluding terminally differentiated effector memory CD45RA+ cells. Repertoires were generated with immunoSEQ multiplex PCR, while TCRdb's copy carries only in-frame clones and drops some. The data hold fewer than 1 million clones, with approximately 97% observed a single time. Specimen: naive CD8+ T cells sorted from blood. These receptors were obtained from a man aged 25 to 45 in good health.

J is TRBJ1-1 and V is TRBV6-6; perhaps TRBD1 as D (5 bases). This CDR3 is built from 15 residues. With 4 bases removed from V and 3 bases from J, the gap between germline ends came to 15 bases. CDR1 is MNHNY, CDR2 SVGAGI, per germline (reference sequence). The CDR3 loop reads CASSWTTGVDTEAFF. CDR3 coding DNA: TGTGCCAGCAGTTGGACAACCGGGGTGGACACTGAAGCTTTCTTT.

This rearrangement joins TRBV5-1 to TRBJ2-3; TRBD1 agrees at 7 bases. V gave up 1 base and J gave up 2 bases; unmatched junction bases: 7. Germline V gene data show CDR1 as SGHRS and CDR2 as YFSETQ. This CDR3 has 16 residues. The CDR3 DNA follows: TGCGCCAGCAGCTTGTCGACAGGGTCCATCACAGATACGCAGTATTTT. Translation gives CASSLSTGSITDTQYF.

The chain employs TRBV5-3 and TRBJ2-4; 8 bases fit TRBD2. TRBV5-3 is annotated as an ORF whose role is uncertain. The CDR3 spans 16 residues. J gave up 4 bases and V 1 base, and 7 bases lay outside the gene matches. The CDR3, as DNA: TGTGCCAGAAGCTTGCTGCGAGCGGGGGAGAAAAACATTCAGTACTTC. Its translation is CARSLLRAGEKNIQYF.

This chain uses TRBV19 with TRBJ1-5, with D perhaps matching TRBD1 (5 bases). There are 15 residues in the CDR3. V dropped 5 bases and J dropped 4 bases, with 15 bases sitting between them. Looked up from germline, CDR1 is LNHDA and CDR2 is SQIVND (reference sequence). The CDR3: CASSPYWGGNQPQHF. Written as DNA, the CDR3 is TGTGCCAGTAGTCCCTACTGGGGGGGGAATCAGCCCCAGCATTTT.

As for this clone: This sample includes further DNA sequences coding for the same CDR3. The chain carries TRBV27 and TRBJ2-7; D gene uncertain. This CDR3 contains 14 residues. Germline CDR1 MNHEY, CDR2 SMNVEV (reference sequence). Trimming cost V 3 bases and J 0 bases, with 9 bases left between them. The CDR3 spells CASSFSRSSYEQYF. The DNA of the CDR3 is TGTGCCAGCAGTTTCAGTCGAAGCTCCTACGAGCAGTACTTC.

The V and J genes are TRBV27 and TRBJ2-7; D possibly corresponds to TRBD1 (6 bases). This CDR3 region has 14 residues. Trimming took 5 bases from V and 6 from J, leaving 17 bases between them. The germline V gene has CDR1 MNHEY and CDR2 SMNVEV (reference sequence). The CDR3 region has the DNA TGTGCCAGCAGTCAGACCGGGACACTAGTCGAGCAGTACTTC. Its protein is CASSQTGTLVEQYF.

The V call is TRBV5-4, the J call TRBJ2-1; D is perhaps TRBD1 (6 bases). Germline V gene data show CDR1 as SGHNT and CDR2 as YYREEE (reference sequence). Deletions cut 9 bases from V and 9 bases from J, with 19 bases between. The CDR3 sequence is 13 residues long. DNA for the CDR3: TGTGCCACCGGAGGAGCGTCAGGGGTTGAGCAGTTCTTC. Protein: CATGGASGVEQFF.

The chain combines TRBV12-5 with TRBJ2-1; D is ambiguous. V lost 1 base to trimming and J lost 10 bases, with 5 bases between them. Germline CDR1 and CDR2: LGHNT and FRNRAP. This CDR3 is built from 11 residues. The CDR3 region is CASGLGREQFF. Written as DNA, the CDR3 is TGTGCTAGTGGTTTGGGCCGCGAGCAGTTCTTC.

The chain recombines TRBV14 with TRBJ2-1, with 10 positions matching TRBD2. Germline lookup yields CDR1 SGHDN and CDR2 FVKESK. After removal of 6 bases from V and 6 bases from J, the junction contained 8 bases not matched to a gene. This CDR3 contains 15 residues. CDR3 region: CASREAAGGPNEQFF. The CDR3 region has the DNA TGTGCCAGCAGGGAAGCAGCGGGAGGGCCCAATGAGCAGTTCTTC.

The V call is TRBV11-2, the J call TRBJ1-1, with a weak D call TRBD1 (5 bases). Germline V lookup: CDR1 SGHAT, CDR2 FQNNGV. CDR3 size: 18 residues. V lost 2 bases and J 1 base, leaving 20 bases between the germline ends. The CDR3 loop reads CASSLSWGTAKPNTEAFF. CDR3 DNA sequence: TGTGCCAGCAGCTTATCATGGGGGACTGCGAAACCGAACACTGAAGCTTTCTTT.

The V and J genes are TRBV11-2 and TRBJ2-1; D is perhaps TRBD1 (5 bases). Per the germline V gene, CDR1 is SGHAT and CDR2 is FQNNGV. The V gene lost 5 bases and the J gene lost 2 bases, with 13 bases spanning the gap. The CDR3 is 15 residues long. CDR3 protein: CASSPVQGPYNEQFF. The CDR3 region has the DNA TGTGCCAGCAGCCCCGTCCAGGGCCCCTACAATGAGCAGTTCTTC.

The rearrangement joins TRBV9 to TRBJ2-7; D is uncertain. Trimming left V 2 bases short and J 0 bases short, with 12 bases between. This CDR3 is 15 amino acids long. Looked up from germline, CDR1 is SGDLS and CDR2 is YYNGEE. The CDR3 spells CASSVTPSSSYEQYF. The CDR3 DNA sequence: TGTGCCAGCAGCGTGACTCCCTCTAGCTCCTACGAGCAGTACTTC.

Points on this clone: Distinct nucleotide sequences in the sample also encode this CDR3. The chain recombines TRBV6-6 with TRBJ2-7; no clear D gene. The CDR3 has 11 amino acids. V was shortened by 2 bases and J by 4 bases, with 3 bases between the two germline ends. Per germline, CDR1 MNHNY and CDR2 SVGAGI (reference sequence). As DNA, the CDR3 is TGTGCCAGCAGTTACGCGTACGAGCAGTACTTC. Translated, it gives CASSYAYEQYF.

The chain links TRBV19 to TRBJ2-1, with unresolved D. From germline, CDR1 is LNHDA and CDR2 SQIVND (reference sequence). The CDR3 is 14 residues long. Trimming removed 5 bases from V and 8 bases from J, with 16 bases in between. The CDR3 is CASSPLALGHEQFF. For the CDR3, the DNA is TGTGCCAGTAGTCCCCTGGCGCTCGGCCATGAGCAGTTCTTC.

This sequence joins TRBV4-1 and TRBJ2-3; D call uncertain. Germline lookup yields CDR1 MGHRA and CDR2 YSYEKL. The CDR3 consists of 13 residues. The V and J ends lost 4 bases and 4 bases respectively, with 9 bases between them. The CDR3 here is CASSPDSADTQYF. CDR3 DNA: TGCGCCAGCAGCCCTGACTCGGCAGATACGCAGTATTTT.

This chain connects TRBV9 to TRBJ2-7; 9 bases match TRBD2. V trimming: 0 bases; J trimming: 4 bases; junction bases outside the gene matches: 8. Per germline, CDR1 SGDLS and CDR2 YYNGEE. The CDR3 has 16 residues. CDR3 loop: CASSVDSASGTYEQYF. The CDR3 DNA follows: TGTGCCAGCAGCGTAGATTCGGCTAGCGGGACGTACGAGCAGTACTTC.

The chain couples TRBV13 to TRBJ2-1; 9 bases map to TRBD2. Germline V gives CDR1 PRHDT, CDR2 FYEKMQ (reference sequence). J gave up 11 bases and V 2 bases, and 1 base lay outside the gene matches. CDR3 length: 12 residues. The chain's CDR3 is CASSLLAGKQFF. CDR3 bases: TGTGCCAGCAGCTTACTAGCGGGGAAGCAGTTCTTC.

This clone was recorded once. The chain joins TRBV9 to TRBJ2-3; a weak D match, TRBD2 (6 bases). The V and J ends lost 0 bases and 6 bases respectively, with 11 bases between them. The CDR3 contains 14 residues. Per the germline V gene, CDR1 is SGDLS and CDR2 is YYNGEE. CDR3 in amino acids: CASSVVGLSDTQYF. CDR3 coding DNA: TGTGCCAGCAGCGTAGTGGGACTTAGTGATACGCAGTATTTT.

In this sample, this clone turned up once. This chain links TRBV30 with TRBJ2-7; D is possibly TRBD2 (5 bases). CDR3 size: 11 residues. Trimming took off 3 bases at V and 7 bases at J, with 10 bases between the two ends. Germline CDR1 and CDR2: GTSNPN and SVGIG (reference sequence). The CDR3 is CAWRRGLEQYF. The DNA for the CDR3 is TGTGCCTGGAGGAGAGGGCTTGAGCAGTACTTC.

The chain couples TRBV27 to TRBJ1-5; 8 bases agree with TRBD1. Germline values: CDR1 MNHEY, CDR2 SMNVEV (reference sequence). The CDR3 is 14 amino acids. With V trimmed by 4 bases and J by 6 bases, 5 bases remained unmatched. CDR3: CASSSGQGTQPQHF. Here the CDR3 DNA reads TGTGCCAGCAGTTCAGGACAGGGAACTCAGCCCCAGCATTTT.

This clone appeared once. The chain joins TRBV25-1 to TRBJ1-5, with D unresolved. The CDR3 has 15 residues. Germline V gene lookup returns CDR1 MGHDK and CDR2 SYGVNS. Trimming shortened V by 2 bases and J by 2 bases, and 10 bases separated the two germline ends. CDR3 DNA: TGTGCCAGCAGTGAAAATGGAGCGGGCAATCAGCCCCAGCATTTT. It yields the protein CASSENGAGNQPQHF.

This clone was found once. The V and J genes are TRBV4-3 and TRBJ2-1; D may be TRBD2 (6 bases). Per germline, CDR1 LGHNA and CDR2 YSLEER. This CDR3 contains 14 residues. The V end was cut by 0 bases, the J end by 7 bases, with 10 bases between. DNA for the CDR3: TGCGCCAGCAGCCAAGATCGGGGGATTAATGAGCAGTTCTTC. It yields the protein CASSQDRGINEQFF.

On this clone itself: Distinct nucleotide sequences in the sample also encode this CDR3. This chain uses TRBV27 with TRBJ1-1; 11 nucleotides align to TRBD1. With 5 bases clipped from V and 4 bases from J, the junction kept 3 bases outside the gene matches. The CDR3 length is 14 residues. Germline-derived CDR1 and CDR2 are MNHEY and SMNVEV (reference sequence). Written as DNA, the CDR3 is TGTGCCAGCAGTCCCGGGACAGGGGGCACTGAAGCTTTCTTT. It encodes CASSPGTGGTEAFF.

In the case of this clone: The same CDR3 arises from other DNA sequences in this sample as well. The gene calls are TRBV5-6 and TRBJ2-7, with no clear D. This CDR3 comprises 13 residues. Germline CDR1 and CDR2: SGHDT and YYEEEE. The ends were cut back, 0 bases at V and 3 bases at J, with 7 bases in the middle. Here the CDR3 DNA reads TGTGCCAGCAGCTTGGGGCAGCTCTACGAGCAGTACTTC. Its translation: CASSLGQLYEQYF.

The V call is TRBV29-1, the J call TRBJ2-7; unclear D gene. The CDR3 sequence is 14 residues long. V was pared by 4 bases and J by 1 base, with 14 bases between. Germline values: CDR1 SQVTM, CDR2 ANQGSEA. The CDR3 here is CSVGTGVGSYEQYF. CDR3 DNA sequence: TGCAGCGTTGGAACTGGCGTTGGGTCCTACGAGCAGTACTTC.

The J gene is TRBJ2-7, the V gene TRBV4-1, with unresolved D. Germline CDR1 and CDR2: MGHRA and YSYEKL. The CDR3 sequence is 15 residues long. V was trimmed by 0 bases and J by 0 bases, leaving 9 bases between them. CDR3 in DNA: TGCGCCAGCAGCCAAGATCCATCGAGCTCCTACGAGCAGTACTTC. This translates into CASSQDPSSSYEQYF.

V usage is TRBV10-1 and J usage is TRBJ2-7; D may be TRBD2 (5 bases). The CDR3 length is 14 residues. Per the germline V gene, CDR1 is WNHNN and CDR2 is SYGVQD (reference sequence). The V end was cut by 5 bases, the J end by 4 bases, with 15 bases between. CDR3 nucleotides: TGCGCCAGCAGTTCCCTAGCAAATAAATACGAGCAGTACTTC. Translating gives CASSSLANKYEQYF.